The TCR beta chain described here comes from a study of blood T cell repertoires in COVID-19. Overall study: Acute-phase and convalescent COVID-19 samples originated in the United States, Italy and Spain. From T cells, B-cell-depleted T cells, or PBMCs came the material, which was cDNA or gDNA.

The CDR3 has 11 amino acids. Looked up from germline, CDR1 is GTSNPN and CDR2 is SVGIG (reference sequence). Trimming left V 2 bases short and J 8 bases short, with 9 bases between. A Seattle source enrolled patients during active infection and followed them longitudinally. In the authors' methods: Estimation of nucleated cell counts relied on the amplification of reference gene primers. Produced via immunoSEQ multiplex PCR; TCRdb's table is partial and in-frame only. V, J and clone size reflect that table, while D and trimming were determined from the DNA. The sample holds 450,000 or so clones, approximately 90% seen once.

The rearrangement links TRBV30 to TRBJ1-2; D is undetermined. Source material: peripheral blood. The source is a woman aged 40 to 50 with COVID-19, enrolled during active disease. The DNA for the CDR3 is TGTGCCTGGAGTAATTCCCCGGGCTACACCTTC. Translating gives CAWSNSPGYTF.